This TCR beta chain emerged from a study of blood T cell repertoires in COVID-19. Profiling relied on immunoSEQ multiplex PCR, and the TCRdb table lists in-frame clones only, not all of them. The sample lists 200,000 to 300,000 clones, about 84% occurring once. The count of this clone is one. The CDR3 has 14 amino acids. V lost 4 bases and J 2 bases, leaving 9 bases between the germline ends. The germline CDR1 and CDR2 sequences are MNHEY and SMNVEV (reference sequence). Participants were aged about 18 to 89 years, lived in over 20 US areas, and enrolled virtually. Participant-given clinical history determined each cohort assignment.

The clonotype comes from a woman aged 50 to 60 who had recovered from COVID-19. The V call is TRBV27, the J call TRBJ1-5; unclear D gene. What was sequenced was PBMCs or T cells enriched from blood (not recorded which). For the CDR3, the DNA is TGTGCCAGCAGTTCCGGGTTCGGCAATCAGCCCCAGCATTTT. Translation: CASSSGFGNQPQHF.